This entry lists 8 T cell receptor beta chains sequenced from one sample in a study of T-cell memory formation after mild COVID-19. MiXCR, run by TCRdb on the 5' RACE reads, gives a single entry per CDR3 protein. The sample includes roughly 51,000 distinct CDR3 sequences, approximately 6.6% of them seen just once. Sequenced material: PBMCs or a T cell subset sorted from them (not recorded which). All receptors come from a man aged 18 to 30 who had mild COVID-19 (a few samples of this study predate the infection). Cell type and time point are not known.

The genes are TRBV5-1 and TRBJ2-5; 8 bases are a match to TRBD1. The CDR3 length is 14 residues. With V trimmed by 2 bases and J by 5 bases, 5 bases remained unmatched. Germline lookup yields CDR1 SGHRS and CDR2 YFSETQ. The CDR3 nucleotides are TGCGCCAGCAGCTTATATGGACAGGGCGAGACCCAGTACTTC. This encodes CASSLYGQGETQYF.

In this sample, this clonotype turned up many times. The chain has TRBV12-3 or TRBV12-4 and TRBJ2-5; 7 nucleotides match TRBD1. Trimming removed 6 bases from V and 4 bases from J; junction bases left unmatched: 11. The CDR3 has 15 amino acids. Written as DNA, the CDR3 is TGTGCCAGCAGCACCCGGAGGACAGGAGGAGAGACCCAGTACTTC. Encoded protein: CASSTRRTGGETQYF.

This chain links TRBV20-1 with TRBJ2-1; D assignment may be TRBD1 or TRBD2 (5 bases each). The germline V gene has CDR1 DFQATT and CDR2 SNEGSKA (reference sequence). The CDR3 is 12 residues long. The V and J ends lost 8 bases and 5 bases respectively, with 13 bases between them. In DNA, the CDR3 is TGCAGTCCTAAGGGGACCAACAATGAGCAGTTCTTC. Translation: CSPKGTNNEQFF.

This clonotype was seen more than once but under ten times. V usage is TRBV5-4 and J usage is TRBJ2-7; D gene uncertain. The CDR3 is 14 residues long. Germline CDR1 SGHNT, CDR2 YYREEE (reference sequence). The V end lost 0 bases, the J end lost 6 bases, and 13 bases lay between the germline ends. The chain's CDR3 is CASSLGVVTVEQYF. For the CDR3, the DNA is TGTGCCAGCAGCTTGGGTGTAGTCACCGTCGAGCAGTACTTC.

This clonotype has a count of ten or more. CDR3 in DNA: TGTGCCACCAGCAGAGACCTCCTCTCTGGGCCCCAGCATTTT. Its protein product is CATSRDLLSGPQHF. V usage is TRBV15 and J usage is TRBJ1-5; D gene unclear. Trimming removed 0 bases at V and 9 bases at J, with 12 bases between. The CDR3 extends over 14 amino acids. The germline CDR1 and CDR2 sequences are LNHNV and YYDKDF (reference sequence).

The chain recombines TRBV20-1 with TRBJ2-3; D call uncertain. This CDR3 region has 11 residues. Germline V gene sequence: CDR1 DFQATT, CDR2 SNEGSKA (reference sequence). The ends were cut back, 6 bases at V and 6 bases at J, with 10 bases in the middle. CDR3 in DNA: TGCAGTGCGAAAGCCAGGGATACGCAGTATTTT. It is translated as CSAKARDTQYF.

This rearrangement joins TRBV29-1 to TRBJ1-6; TRBD1 aligns across 7 bases. The CDR3 length is 13 residues. Per the germline V gene, CDR1 is SQVTM and CDR2 is ANQGSEA. V shed 6 bases and J 7 bases; nucleotides not matched to a gene: 6. CDR3 bases: TGCAGCGTCTTGGGACAGCCGAATTCACCCCTCCACTTT. Its translation is CSVLGQPNSPLHF.

In its sample, this clonotype was seen many times. V and J are TRBV7-2 and TRBJ2-3; tentatively, D is TRBD2 (6 bases). The germline V gene encodes CDR1 SGHTA and CDR2 FQGNSA. The CDR3 is made up of 14 amino acids. V lost 5 bases, J lost 2 bases, and 11 bases lay in between. DNA of the CDR3: TGTGCCAGCAGCCTGGGACTCGTCACAGATACGCAGTATTTT. Its translation is CASSLGLVTDTQYF.